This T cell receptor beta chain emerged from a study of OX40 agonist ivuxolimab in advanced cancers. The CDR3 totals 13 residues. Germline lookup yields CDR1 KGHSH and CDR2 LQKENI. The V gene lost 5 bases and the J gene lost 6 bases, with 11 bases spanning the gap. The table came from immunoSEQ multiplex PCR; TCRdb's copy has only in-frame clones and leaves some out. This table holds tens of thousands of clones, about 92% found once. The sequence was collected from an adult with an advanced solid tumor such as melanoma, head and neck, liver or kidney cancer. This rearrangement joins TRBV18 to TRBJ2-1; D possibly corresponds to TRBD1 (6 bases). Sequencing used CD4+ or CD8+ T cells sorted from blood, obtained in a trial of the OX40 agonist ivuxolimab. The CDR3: CASSGDNRNEQFF. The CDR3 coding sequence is TGTGCCAGCTCAGGGGACAACCGCAATGAGCAGTTCTTC.